A selection of T cell receptor beta chains follows, all from one sample in a study of early T cells in non-severe SARS-CoV-2 infection. Each CDR3 protein gets one entry after TCRdb re-called the 5' RACE reads with MiXCR. The sample records about 75,000 distinct CDR3 sequences, around 11% being singletons. The sample was whole blood, taken at baseline. Receptors originate from an adult who was a healthcare worker with PCR-confirmed SARS-CoV-2 infection or an uninfected control (not recorded which). Both conserved end residues are part of each CDR3. The D gene is left open where the match is weak. Clone size appears in some rows only: once, few, many, or a class for an expanded clone.

j_call: TRBJ1-4
clone_size: NA
d_call: NA
v_call: TRBV20-1
cdr3_nt: TGCAGTGCTAGAGTGGCAACTAATGAAAAACTGTTTTTT
cdr3_aa: CSARVATNEKLFF

j_call: TRBJ1-1
clone_size: NA
d_call: NA
v_call: TRBV29-1
cdr3_nt: TGCAGCGCCGTCGACTCACCGATAGGAGCTGAAGCTTTCTTT
cdr3_aa: CSAVDSPIGAEAFF

j_call: TRBJ2-4
clone_size: many
d_call: NA
v_call: TRBV29-1
cdr3_nt: TGCAGCGTTGGACTGACAAGAGCCAAAAACATTCAGTACTTC
cdr3_aa: CSVGLTRAKNIQYF

j_call: TRBJ2-2
clone_size: few
d_call: NA
v_call: TRBV18
cdr3_nt: TGTGCCAGCTCACTGGCCAGTTACACCGGGGAGCTGTTTTTT
cdr3_aa: CASSLASYTGELFF

j_call: TRBJ1-1
clone_size: few
d_call: NA
v_call: TRBV9
cdr3_nt: TGTGCCAGCAGCCCGCGGGGTTACCGGGATACTGAAGCTTTCTTT
cdr3_aa: CASSPRGYRDTEAFF

j_call: TRBJ1-5
clone_size: NA
d_call: NA
v_call: TRBV28
cdr3_nt: TGTGCCAGCAGTCTGAGCTATCAGCCCCAGCATTTT
cdr3_aa: CASSLSYQPQHF

j_call: TRBJ2-3
clone_size: NA
d_call: NA
v_call: TRBV11-2
cdr3_nt: TGTGCCAGCAGCTTGGACAGTGGCGGGTTAGATACGCAGTATTTT
cdr3_aa: CASSLDSGGLDTQYF

j_call: TRBJ1-1
clone_size: NA
d_call: NA
v_call: TRBV29-1
cdr3_nt: TGCAGCGGTCTCAGGGTTACTGAAGCTTTCTTT
cdr3_aa: CSGLRVTEAFF

j_call: TRBJ2-7
clone_size: many
d_call: NA
v_call: TRBV3-1
cdr3_nt: TGTGCCAGCAGCCAAGAGAACGAGCAGTACTTC
cdr3_aa: CASSQENEQYF

j_call: TRBJ2-2
clone_size: many
d_call: NA
v_call: TRBV5-1
cdr3_nt: TGCGCCAGCAGCTTGACCGGGACCCTCAACACCGGGGAGCTGTTTTTT
cdr3_aa: CASSLTGTLNTGELFF

j_call: TRBJ2-2
clone_size: few
d_call: NA
v_call: TRBV5-1
cdr3_nt: TGCGCCAGCAGCTGGGACGGTCCGGGGAACACCGGGGAGCTGTTTTTT
cdr3_aa: CASSWDGPGNTGELFF

j_call: TRBJ2-2
clone_size: NA
d_call: NA
v_call: TRBV6-5
cdr3_nt: TGTGCCAGCAGTTACAGGGCAGGGAACACCGGGGAGCTGTTTTTT
cdr3_aa: CASSYRAGNTGELFF

j_call: TRBJ1-6
clone_size: few
d_call: NA
v_call: TRBV24-1
cdr3_nt: TGTGCCACCAGTGGAGAACCCCGTAATTCACCCCTCCACTTT
cdr3_aa: CATSGEPRNSPLHF

j_call: TRBJ1-2
clone_size: many
d_call: NA
v_call: TRBV19
cdr3_nt: TGTGCCAGTAGTACTGACGGCGGATCCTATGGCTACACCTTC
cdr3_aa: CASSTDGGSYGYTF